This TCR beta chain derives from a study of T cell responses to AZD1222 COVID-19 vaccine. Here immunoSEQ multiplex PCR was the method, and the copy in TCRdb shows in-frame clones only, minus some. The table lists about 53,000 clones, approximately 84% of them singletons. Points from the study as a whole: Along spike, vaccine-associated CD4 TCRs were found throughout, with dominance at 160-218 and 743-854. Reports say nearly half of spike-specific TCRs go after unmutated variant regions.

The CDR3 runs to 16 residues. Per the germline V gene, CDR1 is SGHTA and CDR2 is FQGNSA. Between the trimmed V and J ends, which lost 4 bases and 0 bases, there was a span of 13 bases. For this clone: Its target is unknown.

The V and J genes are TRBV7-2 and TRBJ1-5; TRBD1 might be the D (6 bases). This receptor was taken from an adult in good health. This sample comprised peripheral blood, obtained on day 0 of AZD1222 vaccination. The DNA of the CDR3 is TGTGCCAGCAGCTCACAGGGACTTAGTAGCAATCAGCCCCAGCATTTT. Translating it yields CASSSQGLSSNQPQHF.